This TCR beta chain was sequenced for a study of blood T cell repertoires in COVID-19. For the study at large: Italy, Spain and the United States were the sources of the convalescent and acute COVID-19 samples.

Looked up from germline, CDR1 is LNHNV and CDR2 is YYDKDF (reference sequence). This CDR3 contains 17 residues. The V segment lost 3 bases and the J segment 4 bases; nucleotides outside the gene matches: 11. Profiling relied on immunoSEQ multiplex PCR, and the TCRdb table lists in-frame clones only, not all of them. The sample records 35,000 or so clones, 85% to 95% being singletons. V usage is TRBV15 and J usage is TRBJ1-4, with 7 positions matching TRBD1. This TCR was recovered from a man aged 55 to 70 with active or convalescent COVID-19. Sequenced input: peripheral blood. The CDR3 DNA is TGTGCCACCAGCAGGGACCGCGACAGGGCGGGTAATGAAAAACTGTTTTTT. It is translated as CATSRDRDRAGNEKLFF.